Presented here are 13 T cell receptor beta chains from one specimen sequenced in a study of beta chain features in type 1 diabetes. These receptors have no identified antigens. Points from the study as a whole: Patients with Type 1 diabetes showed moderately but significantly shorter TCRB CDR3s in all four CD4+ subsets.

Every bit of the isolated RNA underwent reverse transcription, so sequencing read expressed TCRB transcripts. Using immunoSEQ multiplex PCR, the repertoire was profiled, and TCRdb retains in-frame clones only, with some absent. The data show hundreds of thousands of clones, roughly an eighth seen once. Sequences were obtained from naive CD4+ T cells from blood. The receptors stem from a young man with type 1 diabetes.

Only a few counts were recorded for this clone. J is TRBJ2-5 and V is TRBV27; tentative D call: TRBD2 (5 bases). The germline V and J ends were trimmed by 7 bases and 2 bases, with 17 bases remaining between them. The CDR3 is 15 amino acids. Germline V CDR1 and CDR2: MNHEY, SMNVEV (reference sequence). The CDR3 DNA is TGTGCCAGCACTCACGGACGGTGGACTCAAGAGACCCAGTACTTC. Translated: CASTHGRWTQETQYF.

The chain is built from TRBV14 and TRBJ2-1; D is tentatively TRBD1 or TRBD2 (6 bases each). V shed 0 bases and J shed 2 bases, with 23 bases lying between them. The CDR3 extends over 20 amino acids. The germline V gene has CDR1 SGHDN and CDR2 FVKESK. Here the CDR3 reads CASSQDPGAGWGTPYNEQFF. CDR3 DNA sequence: TGTGCCAGCAGCCAAGATCCGGGGGCAGGGTGGGGTACGCCCTACAATGAGCAGTTCTTC.

The chain links TRBV1 to TRBJ1-2; whether TRBD1, the table's D call, matches the DNA was not checked. TRBV1 is flagged as a pseudogene. The CDR3 totals 15 residues. As DNA, the CDR3 is TGCACCAGCAGCCAGGCAATCAGGGGTGTCTATGGCTACACCTTC. As protein: CTSSQAIRGVYGYTF.

This chain uses TRBV4-3 with TRBJ1-5; a weak D match, TRBD1 (6 bases). The CDR3 consists of 16 residues. Trimming stripped 3 bases from V and 10 bases from J, with 22 bases between. Per the germline V gene, CDR1 is LGHNA and CDR2 is YSLEER. CDR3 loop: CASSHGRGGPIGPQHF. CDR3 bases: TGCGCCAGCAGCCATGGGAGGGGGGGACCGATCGGTCCCCAGCATTTT.

This clone was counted a few times. The chain couples TRBV7-9 to TRBJ2-7, with 8 bases aligning to TRBD2. This CDR3 is built from 14 residues. V gave up 4 bases and J gave up 1 base; unmatched junction bases: 3. The germline V gene encodes CDR1 SEHNR and CDR2 FQNEAQ (reference sequence). CDR3 nucleotides: TGTGCCAGCAGCTCGACTAGCGTTTCCTACGAGCAGTACTTC. Its translation is CASSSTSVSYEQYF.

V and J are TRBV4-2 and TRBJ1-2; perhaps TRBD1 as D (5 bases). V gave up 0 bases and J gave up 5 bases, with 16 bases separating them. The CDR3 is made up of 16 amino acids. Germline CDR1 is LGHNA and CDR2 is YNFKEQ. The CDR3 DNA reads TGTGCCAGCAGCCAAGATCGAAGGGGCCACCTGTATGGCTACACCTTC. It yields the protein CASSQDRRGHLYGYTF.

This clone was counted only a few times. Other nucleotide sequences in the sample specify the same CDR3. This chain uses TRBV7-2 with TRBJ2-3; maybe TRBD1 (5 bases). V shed 3 bases and J shed 5 bases, with 9 bases lying between them. This CDR3 spans 13 amino acids. Per the germline V gene, CDR1 is SGHTA and CDR2 is FQGNSA. CDR3 nucleotides: TGTGCCAGCAGCTTGGGGCAAGGAGATACGCAGTATTTT. It yields the protein CASSLGQGDTQYF.

This clone was counted a few times. This chain links TRBV23-1 with TRBJ1-1; weak D call: TRBD1 (5 bases). TRBV23-1 carries the ORF label, with uncertain function. This CDR3 has 16 amino acids. V dropped 2 bases and J dropped 1 base, with 14 bases sitting between them. This CDR3 is CASSQTAGRTNTEAFF. CDR3 nucleotides: TGCGCCAGCAGTCAAACCGCAGGGAGGACGAACACTGAAGCTTTCTTT.

As DNA, the CDR3 is TGTGCCAGCAGTTGGACAGCCCTCTATGGCTACACCTTC. Residues: CASSWTALYGYTF. This rearrangement joins TRBV28 to TRBJ1-2, with D perhaps matching TRBD1 (6 bases). With 4 bases removed from V and 4 bases from J, the gap between germline ends came to 10 bases. The CDR3 has 13 residues. Germline CDR1 reads MDHEN; CDR2 reads SYDVKM.

The chain has TRBV5-1 and TRBJ2-2, with a possible D match to TRBD2 (6 bases). The CDR3 has 16 residues. From germline, CDR1 is SGHRS and CDR2 YFSETQ. V was trimmed by 0 bases and J by 2 bases, leaving 11 bases between them. CDR3 in amino acids: CASSLVGGVNTGELFF. CDR3 DNA sequence: TGCGCCAGCAGCTTGGTCGGCGGGGTTAACACCGGGGAGCTGTTTTTT.

This clone was counted only a few times. The CDR3 here is CASSLERQPQHF. CDR3 bases: TGTGCCAGCAGCTTAGAGAGGCAGCCCCAGCATTTT. The genes are TRBV7-9 and TRBJ1-5; D unclear. The CDR3 spans 12 residues. Germline V CDR1 and CDR2: SEHNR, FQNEAQ (reference sequence). Deletions cut 1 base from V and 7 bases from J, with 5 bases between.

CDR3 sequence reads: CASSLGGYDTEAFF. DNA for the CDR3: TGCGCCAGCAGCTTGGGAGGGTACGACACTGAAGCTTTCTTT. The chain uses TRBV5-1 and TRBJ1-1, with D unclear. Germline loops: CDR1 SGHRS, CDR2 YFSETQ. The CDR3 sequence is 14 residues long. Trimming removed 0 bases from V and 3 bases from J, with 9 bases in between.

CDR3 bases: TGTGCCTGGGAACGACAGGGTATCGCCAAAAACATTCAGTACTTC. This translates into CAWERQGIAKNIQYF. The genes are TRBV30 and TRBJ2-4; 7 nucleotides agree with TRBD1. The J segment lost 1 base and the V segment lost 5 bases, leaving 8 bases of the junction unmatched. The CDR3 contains 15 residues. Germline lookup yields CDR1 GTSNPN and CDR2 SVGIG (reference sequence). The entire variable domain, with the rest obtained from reference TRBV30 and TRBJ2-4, is as follows: SQTIHQWPATLVQPVGSPLSLECTVEGTSNPNLYWYRQAAGRGLQLLFYSVGIGQISSEVPQNLSASRPQDRQFILSSKKLLLSDSGFYLCAWERQGIAKNIQYFGAGTRLSVL.